This TCR beta chain comes out of a study of blood T cell repertoires in COVID-19. Study-wide background: Donors in the United States, Italy and Spain gave samples during acute or convalescent COVID-19. The analysed material was cDNA or gDNA that came from T cells, B-cell-depleted T cells, or PBMCs.

Germline values: CDR1 LGHDT, CDR2 YNNKEL (reference sequence). CDR3 length equals 15 residues. Germline trimming cut 0 bases from V and 5 bases from J; bases unmatched to any gene: 4. Original data processing: Amplification of reference gene primers was used by the study to estimate nucleated cell counts. Data came from immunoSEQ multiplex PCR; TCRdb stores just in-frame clones and leaves some out. V and J calls and clone size are as listed in that table; D and trimming were resolved from the DNA. The sample lists fewer than 85,000 clones, about three quarters occurring once. This clonotype was obtained from a woman in her 70s with acute or convalescent COVID-19. Sequencing used peripheral blood. J is TRBJ1-1 and V is TRBV3-1 (or the pseudogene TRBV3-2); TRBD1 matches at 9 bases. The CDR3 DNA sequence: TGTGCCAGCAGCCAAGAATACAGGGGGCGAACTGAAGCTTTCTTT. Protein: CASSQEYRGRTEAFF.